This TCR beta chain was sequenced in a study of CD8 T cells in ankylosing spondylitis. Regarding the study as a whole: Earlier studies detected some motif variants in reactive arthritis synovial fluid and blood. Made up of roughly 8 highly homologous variants, a TCR beta motif appeared characteristic of ankylosing spondylitis blood.

Comment on this clonotype: Its antigen is still unknown.

MiXCR, run by TCRdb on the 5' RACE reads, gives a single entry per CDR3 protein. The sample contains 800,000 to 900,000 distinct CDR3 sequences, about 12% of which appear only once. Deletions cut 4 bases from V and 3 bases from J, with 18 bases between. Germline CDR1 LGHDT, CDR2 YNNKEL (reference sequence). The CDR3 length is 16 residues. Sequenced sample: blood, either unsorted or a sorted T cell fraction (not recorded which). The TCR comes from a male donor with ankylosing spondylitis. The chain employs TRBV3-1 and TRBJ1-1; D call uncertain. This chain's CDR3 is CASSPRAGLRDTEAFF. CDR3 sequence (DNA): TGTGCCAGCAGCCCAAGGGCGGGTTTGAGGGACACTGAAGCTTTCTTT.